A selection of T cell receptor beta chains follows, all from one sample in a study of cytomegalovirus exposure and HLA in healthy donors. Generated by immunoSEQ multiplex PCR, the TCRdb table keeps only in-frame clones and is missing some. The sample yields around 59,000 clones, roughly 80% seen once. The sample consisted of PBMCs. Receptors originate from a human donor in good health. Each CDR3 is given with its conserved first and last residue. The D gene is left open where the match is weak. The listing skips clone size in some rows; elsewhere it reads once, few, many or a size class.

len	abundance	v_gene	d_gene	j_gene	CDR3aa	CDR3nt
14	.	TRBV2	TRBD2	TRBJ2-5	CASSDWTSAETQYF	TGTGCCAGCAGTGATTGGACTAGCGCAGAGACCCAGTACTTC
12	few	TRBV7-3	.	TRBJ2-7	CASSQQGNEQYF	TGTGCCAGCAGCCAACAGGGAAACGAGCAGTACTTC
13	.	TRBV11-2	.	TRBJ2-3	CASSLGAWYTQYF	TGTGCCAGCAGCTTGGGGGCATGGTATACGCAGTATTTT
15	.	TRBV7-2	TRBD2	TRBJ2-7	CASSYTSGRVYEQYF	TGTGCCAGCAGCTATACTAGCGGGAGGGTCTACGAGCAGTACTTC
18	.	TRBV5-4	TRBD2	TRBJ2-5	CASSLDPFWSGGGETQYF	TGTGCCAGCAGCTTGGACCCCTTTTGGAGCGGGGGCGGGGAGACCCAGTACTTC
14	.	TRBV6-1	TRBD2	TRBJ2-3	CASSQGLSTDTQYF	TGTGCCAGCAGCCAGGGACTATCCACAGATACGCAGTATTTT
17	.	TRBV9	.	TRBJ2-6	CASSVQESSSGANVLTF	TGTGCCAGCAGCGTACAGGAATCCAGCTCTGGGGCCAACGTCCTGACTTTC
14	.	TRBV7-2	.	TRBJ2-5	CASSLEPNRETQYF	TGTGCCAGCAGCTTAGAACCCAATCGGGAGACCCAGTACTTC
15	once	TRBV18	.	TRBJ2-1	CASSKASPQSNEQFF	TGTGCCAGCTCAAAGGCTAGCCCCCAATCAAATGAGCAGTTCTTC
13	.	TRBV11-2	.	TRBJ2-5	CASSLVPRETQYF	TGTGCCAGCAGCTTAGTCCCGCGAGAGACCCAGTACTTC
17	once	TRBV5-1	TRBD1	TRBJ2-7	CASSPGQGKGLPYEQYF	TGCGCCAGCAGCCCTGGACAGGGAAAAGGTTTACCCTACGAGCAGTACTTC
16	once	TRBV7-2	.	TRBJ2-3	CASSFGGPRSTDTQYF	TGTGCCAGCAGCTTCGGGGGGCCGAGGAGCACAGATACGCAGTATTTT
16	few	TRBV15	TRBD2	TRBJ2-3	CATSGGGAQSTDTQYF	TGTGCCACCAGCGGGGGGGGTGCGCAAAGCACAGATACGCAGTATTTT
15	.	TRBV2	.	TRBJ2-2	CASSGPGSNTGELFF	TGTGCCAGCAGTGGTCCAGGGTCGAACACCGGGGAGCTGTTTTTT
12	.	TRBV7-8	.	TRBJ2-7	CASSPTRVEQYF	TGTGCCAGCAGCCCCACTAGAGTCGAGCAGTACTTC
13	.	TRBV6-6	TRBD2	TRBJ2-3	CASRSGGTDTQYF	TGTGCCAGCCGTAGCGGGGGAACAGATACGCAGTATTTT
15	.	TRBV4-3	.	TRBJ1-6	CASSQEMAYNSPLHF	TGCGCCAGCAGCCAGGAGATGGCCTATAATTCACCCCTCCACTTT
15	.	TRBV11-3	TRBD1	TRBJ2-1	CASSGDRGWHNEQFF	TGTGCCAGCAGCGGCGACAGGGGTTGGCACAATGAGCAGTTCTTC
15	.	TRBV4-3	.	TRBJ2-1	CASSQATKGVYEQFF	TGCGCCAGCAGCCAAGCTACCAAAGGGGTATATGAGCAGTTCTTC
17	.	TRBV27	TRBD2	TRBJ2-1	CASSPRATGGGEGEQFF	TGTGCCAGCAGTCCAAGGGCCACCGGCGGGGGGGAGGGTGAGCAGTTCTTC
16	.	TRBV4-1	.	TRBJ1-5	CASSQLMVGAGQPQHF	TGCGCCAGCAGCCAATTAATGGTGGGGGCAGGTCAGCCCCAGCATTTT
16	.	TRBV6-5	.	TRBJ1-2	CASSYQSFPAADGYTF	TGTGCCAGCAGTTATCAATCATTTCCGGCGGCGGATGGCTACACCTTC
15	few	TRBV6-6	TRBD1	TRBJ2-5	CASSFGTGGAETQYF	TGTGCCAGCAGTTTCGGGACAGGGGGCGCCGAGACCCAGTACTTC
12	.	TRBV6-6	.	TRBJ2-7	CASSPQGYEQYF	TGTGCCAGCAGTCCCCAGGGCTACGAGCAGTACTTC
14	few	TRBV5-1	.	TRBJ1-1	CASSLVQGSAEAFF	TGCGCCAGCAGCTTGGTACAGGGCTCGGCTGAAGCTTTCTTT
16	.	TRBV4-2	.	TRBJ2-3	CASSQVDGRWTDTQYF	TGTGCCAGCAGCCAAGTTGACGGGAGATGGACAGATACGCAGTATTTT
13	.	TRBV9	TRBD2	TRBJ2-1	CASRAGGGNEQFF	TGTGCCAGCAGGGCGGGGGGCGGAAATGAGCAGTTCTTC
15	.	TRBV11-3	.	TRBJ2-1	CASSLDLLPYNEQFF	TGTGCCAGCAGCTTAGATCTTCTCCCTTACAATGAGCAGTTCTTC
15	.	TRBV5-5	TRBD1	TRBJ1-5	CASSLERQGSQPQHF	TGTGCCAGCAGCTTGGAGAGACAGGGAAGTCAGCCCCAGCATTTT
14	.	TRBV10-3	.	TRBJ2-5	CAISYQGKWETQYF	TGTGCCATCAGCTATCAGGGGAAATGGGAGACCCAGTACTTC